The rows below give T cell receptor beta chains drawn from one sample of a study of blood T cells in healthy people across ages. Using its own MiXCR run on the 5' RACE reads, TCRdb lists one record per CDR3 protein. The data hold 750,000 to 850,000 distinct CDR3 sequences, with 25% observed a single time. These data were likewise used in another study, on T cells of mothers and their children.

Sequencing input: blood. Receptors were obtained from a boy aged 5 to 17 in good health. Each CDR3 is given with its conserved first and last residue. The D gene is left open where the match is weak. Clone size appears in some rows only: once, few, many, or a class for an expanded clone.

d_call: TRBD2
j_call: TRBJ2-7
clone_size: many
v_call: TRBV7-2
cdr3_nt: TGTGCCAGCAGCTCCCAAGTGGGCGGGGGGGCCTACGAGCAGTACTTC
cdr3_aa: CASSSQVGGGAYEQYF

d_call: .
j_call: TRBJ2-7
clone_size: few
v_call: TRBV6-2/TRBV6-3
cdr3_nt: TGTGCCAGCAGCCGGTGGGGCCTATCCTACGAGCAGTACTTC
cdr3_aa: CASSRWGLSYEQYF

d_call: .
j_call: TRBJ2-3
clone_size: few
v_call: TRBV4-3
cdr3_nt: TGCGCCAGCAGCCTCGGAGGAGGGGGCAAGGGGGATACGCAGTATTTT
cdr3_aa: CASSLGGGGKGDTQYF

d_call: .
j_call: TRBJ1-2
clone_size: .
v_call: TRBV29-1
cdr3_nt: TGCAGCGTTGTACGGGATTCTAACTATGGCTACACCTTC
cdr3_aa: CSVVRDSNYGYTF

d_call: TRBD2
j_call: TRBJ2-5
clone_size: .
v_call: TRBV9
cdr3_nt: TGTGCCAGCAGCTTGAGTACACTAGCGGGGGTTGAGACCCAGTACTTC
cdr3_aa: CASSLSTLAGVETQYF

d_call: TRBD1
j_call: TRBJ2-7
clone_size: .
v_call: TRBV4-2
cdr3_nt: TGTGCCAGCAGCTCTCAGGGGGACGAGCAGTACTTC
cdr3_aa: CASSSQGDEQYF

d_call: .
j_call: TRBJ2-5
clone_size: .
v_call: TRBV4-1
cdr3_nt: TGCGCCAGCGGCCAAGATCGTGCGGACCAAGAGACCCAGTACTTC
cdr3_aa: CASGQDRADQETQYF

d_call: TRBD1
j_call: TRBJ1-2
clone_size: few
v_call: TRBV29-1
cdr3_nt: TGCAGCGTTGAGCAAGGGACAGCCTATAACTATGGCTACACCTTC
cdr3_aa: CSVEQGTAYNYGYTF

d_call: .
j_call: TRBJ2-7
clone_size: few
v_call: TRBV20-1
cdr3_nt: TGCAGTGCGAACGCGTGGAGGGCCTCCTACGAGCAGTACTTC
cdr3_aa: CSANAWRASYEQYF

d_call: .
j_call: TRBJ1-1
clone_size: .
v_call: TRBV29-1
cdr3_nt: TGCAGCGTTGAGGGGTCGCCGTCGAACACTGAAGCTTTCTTT
cdr3_aa: CSVEGSPSNTEAFF

d_call: .
j_call: TRBJ2-7
clone_size: few
v_call: TRBV29-1
cdr3_nt: TGCAGCGTTGAGAACGAAAAGAGGGAGCAGTACTTC
cdr3_aa: CSVENEKREQYF